This TCR beta chain was identified in a study of blood T cell repertoires in COVID-19. The overall study: T cells, B-cell-depleted T cells, or PBMCs provided the cDNA or gDNA that served as material.

CDR1 is LGHDT and CDR2 is YNNKEL in the germline V gene (reference sequence). This CDR3 contains 18 residues. Generated by immunoSEQ multiplex PCR, the TCRdb table keeps only in-frame clones and is missing some. This table has about 220,000 clones, around 90% appearing once. This clone was seen only once. At one end, the junction sequence differs from germline, possibly due to a read error. Cohorts were determined from participant-reported clinical history. The clonotype originates from a woman aged 25 to 39 who had recovered from COVID-19. The chain recombines TRBV3-1 (or the pseudogene TRBV3-2) with TRBJ2-3; 13 bases align to TRBD2. Material: PBMCs or T cells enriched from blood (not recorded which). CDR3 in amino acids: CASSQDPWTSGGTDTQYF. As DNA, the CDR3 is TGTGCCAGCAGCCAAGATCCCTGGACTAGCGGGGGCACCGATACGCAGTATTTT.